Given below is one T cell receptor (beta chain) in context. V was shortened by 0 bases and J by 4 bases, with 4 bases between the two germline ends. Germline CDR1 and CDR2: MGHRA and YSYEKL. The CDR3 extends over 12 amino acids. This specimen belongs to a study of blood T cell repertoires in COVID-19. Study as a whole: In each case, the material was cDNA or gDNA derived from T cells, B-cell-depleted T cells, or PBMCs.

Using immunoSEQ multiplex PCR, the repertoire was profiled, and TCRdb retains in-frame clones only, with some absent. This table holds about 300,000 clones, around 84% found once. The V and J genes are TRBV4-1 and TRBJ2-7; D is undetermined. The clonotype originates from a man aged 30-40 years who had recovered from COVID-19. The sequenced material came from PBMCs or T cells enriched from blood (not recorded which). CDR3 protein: CASSQDTYEQYF. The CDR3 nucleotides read TGCGCCAGCAGCCAAGATACTTACGAGCAGTACTTC.